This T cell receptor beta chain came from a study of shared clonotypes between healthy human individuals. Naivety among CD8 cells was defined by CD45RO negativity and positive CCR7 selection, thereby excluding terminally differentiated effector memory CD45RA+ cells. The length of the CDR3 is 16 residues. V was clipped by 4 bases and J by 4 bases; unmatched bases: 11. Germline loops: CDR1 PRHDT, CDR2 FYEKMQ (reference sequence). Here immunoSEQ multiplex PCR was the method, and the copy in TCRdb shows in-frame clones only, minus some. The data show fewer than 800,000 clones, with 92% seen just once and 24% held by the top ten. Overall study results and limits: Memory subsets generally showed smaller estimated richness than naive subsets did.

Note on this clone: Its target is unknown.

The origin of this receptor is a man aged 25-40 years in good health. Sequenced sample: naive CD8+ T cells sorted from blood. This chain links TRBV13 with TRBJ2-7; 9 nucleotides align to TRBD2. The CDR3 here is CASSYVEAGGGYEQYF. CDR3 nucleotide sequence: TGTGCCAGCAGCTACGTTGAAGCGGGAGGCGGGTACGAGCAGTACTTC.